This T cell receptor (beta chain) comes out of a study of T cells in Graves' hyperthyroidism and ophthalmopathy. Findings and limits, study-wide: Model-based prediction identified ophthalmopathy a median 6.5 months prior to its onset.

Comments on this clonotype: The antigen is unknown.

Germline-derived CDR1 and CDR2 are MNHNS and SASEGT. The length of the CDR3 is 16 residues. V shed 8 bases and J shed 2 bases, with 16 bases lying between them. The CDR3 regions of TCR beta were amplified from RNA transcripts. HTBI primers were employed in a first-round RT-PCR of the TCR CDR3. From the multiplex PCR reads, TCRdb called clonotypes with MiXCR, one entry per CDR3 protein. The repertoire holds 640,000 or so distinct CDR3 sequences, with about 14% as singletons. The cohort's ophthalmopathy patients, a group with duration under 3 months, had a Clinical Activity Score of at least 3 and a NOSPECS grade of at least 4.

The source is a woman aged 40 to 50 with Graves' ophthalmopathy. Sequencing input: blood. The chain uses TRBV6-1 and TRBJ2-6; tentatively, D is TRBD1 (6 bases). The CDR3: CASAIQGVAGANVLTF. CDR3 nucleotides: TGTGCCAGCGCAATACAGGGTGTCGCTGGGGCCAACGTCCTGACTTTC.